Below are 3 T cell receptor beta chains sequenced from a single sample in a study of blood T cell repertoires in COVID-19. Sequencing was performed with immunoSEQ multiplex PCR; in TCRdb, only in-frame clones are kept and a portion is missing. The profile covers a few hundred thousand clones, with 84% appearing a single time and 5.5% to 7.5% taken by the ten largest. The source material was PBMCs or T cells enriched from blood (not recorded which). The receptors were gathered from a woman aged 40 to 50 who had recovered from COVID-19.

Points on this clone: Other DNA sequences in this specimen translate into the identical CDR3. The chain recombines TRBV18 with TRBJ1-1; perhaps TRBD1 as D (6 bases). V was shortened by 3 bases and J by 1 base, with 9 bases between the two germline ends. Germline V gene data show CDR1 as KGHSH and CDR2 as LQKENI. The CDR3 consists of 14 residues. The CDR3 loop is CASSPGQPNTEAFF. CDR3 nucleotides: TGTGCCAGCTCACCTGGACAGCCGAACACTGAAGCTTTCTTT.

The chain employs TRBV7-2 and TRBJ2-3; possibly TRBD2 for D (6 bases). The CDR3 spans 14 residues. V lost 5 bases and J 0 bases, leaving 9 bases between the germline ends. CDR1 is SGHTA, CDR2 FQGNSA, per germline. DNA of the CDR3: TGTGCCAGCAGCCCCGGGACTAGCACAGATACGCAGTATTTT. It yields the protein CASSPGTSTDTQYF. Filled out from reference TRBV7-2 and TRBJ2-3, the complete variable domain reads GAGVSQSPSNKVTEKGKDVELRCDPISGHTALYWYRQSLGQGLEFLIYFQGNSAPDKSGLPSDRFSAERTGGSVSTLTIQRTQQEDSAVYLCASSPGTSTDTQYFGPGTRLTVL.

V usage is TRBV9 and J usage is TRBJ1-2; D unresolved. Trimming pared 3 bases from V and 7 bases from J, leaving 10 bases between. The CDR3 contains 12 residues. Looked up from germline, CDR1 is SGDLS and CDR2 is YYNGEE. CDR3 residues: CASSGEGIGYTF. The CDR3 coding sequence is TGTGCCAGCAGCGGGGAGGGTATTGGCTACACCTTC.